This TCR beta chain emerged from a study of OX40 agonist ivuxolimab in advanced cancers. The protocol was immunoSEQ multiplex PCR, while the TCRdb copy is restricted to in-frame clones and leaves out a portion. The table lists 150,000 to 170,000 clones, 94% of them singletons, with about 0.33% in the top ten. Notes on the study in general: Nonresponders included some who also had low normalized T-cell clonal expansion.

Details on this clone: Its matching antigen is unknown.

The germline CDR1 and CDR2 sequences are SGHTA and FQGNSA. V was pared by 5 bases and J by 0 bases, with 14 bases between. This CDR3 comprises 16 residues. This TCR came from an adult with an advanced solid tumor such as melanoma, head and neck, liver or kidney cancer. V is TRBV7-2 and J is TRBJ1-5; the D is unclear. Sequenced material: CD4+ or CD8+ T cells sorted from blood, taken in a trial of the OX40 agonist ivuxolimab. The CDR3 here is CASSPWVSHSNQPQHF. CDR3 in DNA: TGTGCCAGCAGCCCGTGGGTTAGTCATAGCAATCAGCCCCAGCATTTT.